This TCR beta chain was retrieved from a study of CD8+CD57+ T cells in acquired aplastic anemia. Background on the study: Yields of DNA that came from sorted CD4+ and CD8+ cells averaged about 3 ug. Study results and caveats: Between patients and controls, CD8+ Simpson's diversity did not vary significantly. Patients and controls shared over 25 CD8+ CDR3 sequences, highly expressed in patients.

Turning to this clonotype: Its specificity is unknown.

With 1 base removed from V and 5 bases from J, the gap between germline ends came to 8 bases. Germline V lookup: CDR1 SGHTA, CDR2 FQGNSA. The CDR3 sequence is 13 residues long. Genomic DNA templated the TCR beta VDJ and CDR3 profiling. TCRdb reanalysed the reads using MiXCR and keeps one entry per CDR3 protein. The sample has 250,000 or so distinct CDR3 sequences; approximately 45% are singletons. Individuals selected for sequencing had exhibited CD8+CD57+ cell expansion on flow cytometry. Patients had not yet gotten any therapy when their blood was taken for sampling. Sequenced input: sorted CD4+, CD8+, or CD8+CD57+ T cells (not recorded which) from PBMCs. This TCR was sampled from a human donor with aplastic anemia. The chain employs TRBV7-2 and TRBJ1-1; unclear D gene. The CDR3, as DNA: TGTGCCAGCAGCTTAGGGTACGGAACTGAAGCTTTCTTT. This translates into CASSLGYGTEAFF.